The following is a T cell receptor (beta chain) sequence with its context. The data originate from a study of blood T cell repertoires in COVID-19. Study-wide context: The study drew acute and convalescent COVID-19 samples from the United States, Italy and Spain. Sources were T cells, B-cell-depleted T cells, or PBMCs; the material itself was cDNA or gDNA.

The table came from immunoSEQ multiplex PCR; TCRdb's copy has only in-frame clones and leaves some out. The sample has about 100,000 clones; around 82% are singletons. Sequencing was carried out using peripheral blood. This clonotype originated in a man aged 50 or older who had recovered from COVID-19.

CDR3 nucleotides: TGTGCCAGCAGCCAAGAACCGGGGAATGAGCAGTTCTTC. It specifies CASSQEPGNEQFF. The rearrangement uses TRBV3-1 (or the pseudogene TRBV3-2) and TRBJ2-1; D perhaps matches TRBD2 (5 bases). CDR1 is LGHDT and CDR2 is YNNKEL in the germline V gene (reference sequence). This CDR3 region has 13 residues. The V end lost 0 bases, the J end lost 7 bases, and 7 bases lay between the germline ends.